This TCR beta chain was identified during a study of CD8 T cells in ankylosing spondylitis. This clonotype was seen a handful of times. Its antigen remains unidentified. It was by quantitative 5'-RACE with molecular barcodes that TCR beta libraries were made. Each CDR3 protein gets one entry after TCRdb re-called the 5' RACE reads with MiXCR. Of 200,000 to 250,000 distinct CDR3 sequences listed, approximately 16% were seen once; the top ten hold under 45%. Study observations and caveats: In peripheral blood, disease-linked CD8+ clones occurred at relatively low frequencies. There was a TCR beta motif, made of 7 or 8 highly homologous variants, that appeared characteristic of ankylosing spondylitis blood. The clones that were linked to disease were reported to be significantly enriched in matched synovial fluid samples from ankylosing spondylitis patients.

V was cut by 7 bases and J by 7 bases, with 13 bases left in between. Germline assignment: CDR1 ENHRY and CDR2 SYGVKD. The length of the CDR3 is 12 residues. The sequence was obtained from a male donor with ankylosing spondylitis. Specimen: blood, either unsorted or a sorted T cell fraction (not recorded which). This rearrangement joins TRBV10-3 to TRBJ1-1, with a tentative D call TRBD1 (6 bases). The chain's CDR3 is CAITEGGNEAFF. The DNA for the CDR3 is TGTGCCATCACTGAAGGGGGGAATGAAGCTTTCTTT.